This TCR beta chain is from a study of cytomegalovirus exposure and HLA in healthy donors. Study-level information: The study placed around 85% of its roughly 430 genotyped donors in the Caucasian-associated ancestry cluster.

Broader study findings: The later analysis indicated that the majority of CMV-associated TCR beta chains appeared HLA-restricted. The study dropped some indistinguishable V segments, TRBV6-2 and TRBV6-3 among them. When presence/absence was analysed, sequencing depth was taken to be roughly uniform across donors.

On this clone: Its antigen is currently unknown.

Primers for the PCR totalled 60 Vbeta and 13 Jbeta. Here immunoSEQ multiplex PCR was the method, and the copy in TCRdb shows in-frame clones only, minus some. Here the sample spans about 130,000 clones, around 78% being singletons. The CDR3 totals 16 residues. V shed 0 bases, J shed 6 bases, and the junction held 4 bases outside the gene matches. Germline CDR1 is PRHDT and CDR2 is FYEKMQ (reference sequence). This TCR was sampled from a man aged 35-49 years in good health and CMV-seronegative. The rearrangement links TRBV13 to TRBJ1-4; 10 bases are a match to TRBD1. The material sequenced was PBMCs. The CDR3 protein is CASSLGLGQGDEKLFF. CDR3 nucleotides: TGTGCCAGCAGCTTAGGCCTTGGACAGGGGGATGAAAAACTGTTTTTT.